The next 8 T cell receptor beta chains were all read from a single sample in a study of OX40 agonist ivuxolimab in advanced cancers. Using immunoSEQ multiplex PCR, the repertoire was profiled, and TCRdb retains in-frame clones only, with some absent. The sample has about 14,000 clones; 75% to 90% are singletons. The sample in question was CD4+ or CD8+ T cells sorted from blood, obtained in a trial of the OX40 agonist ivuxolimab. These TCRs come from an adult with an advanced solid tumor such as melanoma, head and neck, liver or kidney cancer.

The chain has TRBV27 and TRBJ2-3; D may match TRBD1 or TRBD2 (5 bases each). V was clipped by 5 bases and J by 1 base, with 10 bases between them. This CDR3 spans 14 amino acids. Germline V gene data show CDR1 as MNHEY and CDR2 as SMNVEV (reference sequence). DNA for the CDR3: TGTGCCAGCAGTGCCGGGGACGGCACAGATACGCAGTATTTT. Amino acid sequence: CASSAGDGTDTQYF.

This chain links TRBV28 with TRBJ1-2; D is uncertain. The V gene's germline CDR1 is MDHEN and CDR2 SYDVKM. The CDR3 has 14 residues. Between the trimmed V and J ends, which lost 4 bases and 4 bases, there was a span of 13 bases. The DNA for the CDR3 is TGTGCCAGCAGTTACCCGGCGGTCCGCTATGGCTACACCTTC. It translates to CASSYPAVRYGYTF.

The V and J genes are TRBV7-3 and TRBJ2-3, with 11 bases lining up with TRBD2. CDR3 length: 16 residues. Germline lookup yields CDR1 SGHTA and CDR2 FQGTGA. Trimming removed 3 bases from V and 3 bases from J; junction bases left unmatched: 5. CDR3 loop: CASSLIRTSGTDTQYF. CDR3 sequence (DNA): TGTGCCAGCAGCTTGATCCGGACTAGCGGGACAGATACGCAGTATTTT.

The chain combines TRBV21-1 with TRBJ2-1; the D call TRBD2 from the table was never checked on the DNA. TRBV21-1 is designated a pseudogene. The CDR3 contains 16 residues. The CDR3 is CASSKDEHLSYNEQFF. DNA of the CDR3: TGTGCCAGCAGCAAAGACGAGCACCTCTCCTACAATGAGCAGTTCTTC.

The chain recombines TRBV19 with TRBJ2-7, with D tentatively TRBD2 (6 bases). CDR3 size: 13 residues. The ends were cut back, 7 bases at V and 6 bases at J, with 16 bases in the middle. Looked up from germline, CDR1 is LNHDA and CDR2 is SQIVND (reference sequence). The CDR3 protein is CASKSLNGGEQYF. The CDR3 coding sequence is TGTGCCAGTAAATCCCTTAACGGGGGCGAGCAGTACTTC.

This clone was observed a handful of times. The chain combines TRBV14 with TRBJ1-2, with D perhaps TRBD1 (5 bases). V dropped 3 bases and J dropped 3 bases, with 14 bases sitting between them. CDR1 is SGHDN and CDR2 is FVKESK in the germline V gene. There are 15 residues in the CDR3. CDR3 in amino acids: CASSHPWGSDYGYTF. Written as DNA, the CDR3 is TGTGCCAGCAGCCATCCGTGGGGCAGCGACTATGGCTACACCTTC.

The rearrangement uses TRBV11-1 and TRBJ2-5, with D perhaps TRBD1 (5 bases). This CDR3 spans 18 amino acids. The germline gives CDR1 SGHAT, CDR2 FQDESV (reference sequence). V was clipped by 4 bases and J by 3 bases, with 24 bases between them. The CDR3 bases are TGTGCCAGCAGCTCGCAATCCCTCGACAGCCAACCCAAAGAGACCCAGTACTTC. Translated: CASSSQSLDSQPKETQYF.

The chain links TRBV11-2 to TRBJ1-2; 10 bases fit TRBD1. The length of the CDR3 is 17 residues. With V trimmed by 2 bases and J by 6 bases, 12 bases remained unmatched. Germline CDR1 reads SGHAT; CDR2 reads FQNNGV. The CDR3 DNA reads as TGTGCCAGCAGCTTATCCCCTCCGGGACAGGGGATAGATGGCTACACCTTC. Its protein is CASSLSPPGQGIDGYTF. The full variable domain, in which reference TRBV11-2 and TRBJ1-2 provide the parts outside the CDR3, is EAGVAQSPRYKIIEKRQSVAFWCNPISGHATLYWYQQILGQGPKLLIQFQNNGVVDDSQLPKDRFSAERLKGVDSTLKIQPAKLEDSAVYLCASSLSPPGQGIDGYTFGSGTRLTVV.